The source of this T cell receptor beta chain is a study of blood T cell repertoires in COVID-19. Per the authors' pipeline: Amplification of reference gene primers was used by the study to estimate nucleated cell counts. Libraries were prepared by immunoSEQ multiplex PCR; TCRdb keeps only in-frame clonotypes and omits some of them. The V and J calls and the clone size are those of that table, but D and trimming were determined from the DNA. The sample holds roughly 100,000 clones; 87% are singletons and the top ten take around 15%. The sequence derives from a man in his forties or fifties with acute or convalescent COVID-19. The specimen was peripheral blood.

CDR3 in amino acids: CASSFNRLAGSFF. DNA of the CDR3: TGTGCCAGCAGTTTTAATCGGCTAGCGGGATCTTTCTTC. This rearrangement joins TRBV27 to TRBJ2-1, with TRBD2 identical over 9 bases. This CDR3 has 13 amino acids. The V and J ends lost 3 bases and 16 bases, in that order; junction bases with no gene match: 10. Germline CDR1 reads MNHEY; CDR2 reads SMNVEV (reference sequence).